One sample yielded the 19 T cell receptor beta chains listed below, sequenced in a study of chemoradiotherapy in HPV16-positive cancers. The repertoire was sequenced with immunoSEQ multiplex PCR; TCRdb's copy has only in-frame clones and lacks some. The sample carries about 7,600 clones, approximately 80% recorded once. Specimen: blood, collected from a patient who underwent chemoradiotherapy. Receptors originate from a human donor with HPV-associated anogenital cancer.

The chain carries TRBV15 and TRBJ2-3; maybe TRBD2 (5 bases). The CDR3 has 15 amino acids. Between the trimmed V and J ends, which lost 1 base and 4 bases, there was a span of 12 bases. CDR1 is LNHNV, CDR2 YYDKDF, per germline (reference sequence). The CDR3 loop is CATSRGAGLADTQYF. CDR3 sequence (DNA): TGTGCCACCAGCAGAGGTGCGGGCTTGGCAGATACGCAGTATTTT.

This chain links TRBV4-3 with TRBJ1-6; D is undetermined. With 0 bases removed from V and 4 bases from J, the gap between germline ends came to 10 bases. The CDR3 has 16 residues. Germline CDR1 is LGHNA and CDR2 is YSLEER. As DNA, the CDR3 is TGCGCCAGCAGCCAAGACTGGGCTAAGTATAATTCACCCCTCCACTTT. As protein: CASSQDWAKYNSPLHF.

The chain has TRBV7-3 and TRBJ2-1; unclear D gene. Germline V CDR1 and CDR2: SGHTA, FQGTGA. Trimming removed 3 bases at V and 5 bases at J, with 11 bases between. The CDR3 contains 14 residues. This CDR3 is CASSFYYGDNEQFF. CDR3 bases: TGTGCCAGCAGCTTTTACTACGGTGACAATGAGCAGTTCTTC.

CDR3 loop: CASSPQTSGYEQYF. CDR3 bases: TGTGCCAGCAGCCCTCAGACTAGCGGCTACGAGCAGTACTTC. The rearrangement joins TRBV7-2 to TRBJ2-7; 9 nucleotides line up with TRBD2. The CDR3 runs 14 residues. The germline CDR1 and CDR2 sequences are SGHTA and FQGNSA. The trim removed 5 bases at V and 3 bases at J, leaving 5 bases unmatched.

The J gene is TRBJ1-6, the V gene TRBV4-1; the D is unclear. Germline V lookup: CDR1 MGHRA, CDR2 YSYEKL. The length of the CDR3 is 17 residues. Trimming cost V 1 base and J 10 bases, with 20 bases left between them. The CDR3 nucleotides are TGCGCCAGCAGCCAAGTTTTGATGACCCCAAATTTGTCACCCCTCCACTTT. It specifies CASSQVLMTPNLSPLHF.

The chain employs TRBV9 and TRBJ2-5; D unclear. This CDR3 contains 14 residues. Germline-derived CDR1 and CDR2 are SGDLS and YYNGEE. The ends were cut back, 1 base at V and 0 bases at J, with 7 bases in the middle. The CDR3 DNA is TGTGCCAGCAGCGTACGGCCACACCAAGAGACCCAGTACTTC. This sequence encodes CASSVRPHQETQYF.

The table lists this clone with a few counts. The gene calls are TRBV2 and TRBJ2-5; D perhaps matches TRBD1 (6 bases). The CDR3 runs 14 residues. The V and J ends lost 5 bases and 1 base respectively, with 11 bases between them. CDR1 and CDR2 from the germline V gene are SNHLY and FYNNEI. The CDR3 nucleotides are TGTGCCAGCAGTACAACAGGGCGCCAAGAGACCCAGTACTTC. As protein: CASSTTGRQETQYF.

This sequence joins TRBV10-3 and TRBJ1-4; D unresolved. The CDR3 runs to 12 residues. Germline CDR1 ENHRY, CDR2 SYGVKD. V dropped 9 bases and J dropped 5 bases, with 10 bases sitting between them. For the CDR3, the DNA is TGTGCCATTGGGTTTCTCAATGAAAAACTGTTTTTT. Protein sequence: CAIGFLNEKLFF.

The chain couples TRBV5-1 to TRBJ2-5, with TRBD2 matching over 8 bases. Germline V lookup: CDR1 SGHRS, CDR2 YFSETQ. CDR3 size: 14 residues. V shed 3 bases, J shed 2 bases, and the junction held 3 bases outside the gene matches. The CDR3 DNA sequence: TGCGCCAGCAGCTCTGAGCGGGGGCAAGAGACCCAGTACTTC. Translation gives CASSSERGQETQYF.

The V call is TRBV5-5, the J call TRBJ2-1; D assignment may be TRBD1 or TRBD2 (6 bases each). The ends were cut back, 0 bases at V and 6 bases at J, with 10 bases in the middle. CDR1 SGHKS and CDR2 YYEKEE come from the germline V gene (reference sequence). The CDR3 is made up of 14 amino acids. CDR3 amino acids: CASSLAGGSNEQFF. CDR3 DNA: TGTGCCAGCAGCTTGGCCGGGGGCAGCAATGAGCAGTTCTTC.

Only a few counts were recorded for this clone. This chain links TRBV7-9 with TRBJ1-1, with a tentative D call TRBD1 (6 bases). In germline, CDR1 is SEHNR, CDR2 FQNEAQ (reference sequence). The V end was cut by 2 bases, the J end by 1 base, with 8 bases between. The CDR3 contains 14 residues. As DNA, the CDR3 is TGTGCCAGCAGCTTACGGACAGAGAACACTGAAGCTTTCTTT. It translates to CASSLRTENTEAFF. The variable domain in full, with the rest retrieved from reference TRBV7-9 and TRBJ1-1, is DTGVSQNPRHKITKRGQNVTFRCDPISEHNRLYWYRQTLGQGPEFLTYFQNEAQLEKSRLLSDRFSAERPKGSFSTLEIQRTEQGDSAMYLCASSLRTENTEAFFGQGTRLTVV.

The CDR3 sequence is CASSPQPDSYGELFF. The CDR3 DNA follows: TGTGCCAGCAGTCCCCAACCAGACAGTTACGGGGAGCTGTTTTTT. The gene calls are TRBV2 and TRBJ2-2, with a tentative D call TRBD1 (5 bases). CDR1 and CDR2 from the germline V gene are SNHLY and FYNNEI. The CDR3 consists of 15 residues. Trimming stripped 5 bases from V and 7 bases from J, with 17 bases between.

The gene calls are TRBV19 and TRBJ1-4; TRBD1 aligns across 7 bases. The CDR3 runs to 14 residues. J lost 7 bases, V lost 4 bases, and 6 bases had no gene match. Looked up from germline, CDR1 is LNHDA and CDR2 is SQIVND (reference sequence). The CDR3 here is CASSKPGGREKLFF. The DNA of the CDR3 is TGTGCCAGTAGTAAGCCAGGGGGACGTGAAAAACTGTTTTTT.

The rearrangement joins TRBV10-3 to TRBJ2-3, with 9 nucleotides matching TRBD2. The CDR3 contains 17 residues. Trimming removed 5 bases from V and 3 bases from J; junction bases left unmatched: 12. The germline CDR1 and CDR2 sequences are ENHRY and SYGVKD. As DNA, the CDR3 is TGTGCCATCAGTAGAGAAGAAATAGCGGGGGCGACAGATACGCAGTATTTT. Translation: CAISREEIAGATDTQYF.

This clone was seen only once. This sequence joins TRBV19 and TRBJ1-1; D is undetermined. This CDR3 contains 13 residues. Germline V gene lookup returns CDR1 LNHDA and CDR2 SQIVND (reference sequence). V shed 9 bases and J shed 1 base, with 12 bases lying between them. The CDR3 reads CASSRLPNTEAFF. CDR3 DNA sequence: TGTGCCAGCTCGCGGCTGCCGAACACTGAAGCTTTCTTT.

The CDR3 DNA sequence: TGTGCCAGCAGCCAAGGGAAAAAAGGGGCACAAGAGACCCAGTACTTC. This codes for CASSQGKKGAQETQYF. This chain uses TRBV14 with TRBJ2-5, with D possibly matching TRBD1 (5 bases). This CDR3 comprises 16 residues. Trimming left V 1 base short and J 2 bases short, with 14 bases between. CDR1 and CDR2 from the germline V gene are SGHDN and FVKESK.

This clone appeared once. CDR3: CASSLGFIQGDQGYTF. The CDR3 DNA follows: TGTGCCAGCAGCCTTGGCTTTATCCAGGGAGATCAAGGCTACACCTTC. The chain has TRBV5-8 and TRBJ1-2, with a weak D call TRBD1 (5 bases). Germline V CDR1 and CDR2: SGHTS, YDEGEE. Trimming cost V 4 bases and J 8 bases, with 24 bases left between them. There are 16 residues in the CDR3.

The J gene is TRBJ2-1, the V gene TRBV9, with 13 bases fitting TRBD2. The CDR3 has 21 residues. The junction had 21 bases not matched to a gene; V was cut back by 4 bases and J by 5 bases. Germline V gene data show CDR1 as SGDLS and CDR2 as YYNGEE. CDR3 nucleotide sequence: TGTGCCAGCAGCCCACAACCTACTAGCGGGGGGGCCATTACACCCGACAATGAGCAGTTCTTC. Residues: CASSPQPTSGGAITPDNEQFF.

This clone showed up just a few times. Sequence at one end of the junction differs from germline and may be a read error. This chain uses TRBV6-5 with TRBJ1-5; D might be TRBD1 (6 bases). Germline values: CDR1 MNHEY, CDR2 SVGAGI. The CDR3 contains 12 residues. The CDR3 loop is CASSYLPDRVFF. The CDR3 DNA follows: TGTGCCAGCAGTTACCTCCCGGACAGAGTTTTTTTT.